This is a list of T cell receptor beta chains from one sample in a study of blood T cell repertoires in COVID-19. Data came from immunoSEQ multiplex PCR; TCRdb stores just in-frame clones and leaves some out. Counted here are around 300,000 clones, about 87% occurring once; the ten biggest clones make up about 4.7%. The sequenced sample consisted of PBMCs or T cells enriched from blood (not recorded which). The receptors here all came from a young man who had recovered from COVID-19. Each CDR3 is given with its conserved first and last residue. A D gene is named only where the DNA matches it firmly.

cdr3_nt: TGTGCCACCCAACCGACCGTTGGCGGGGCCTACGAGCAGTACTTC
cdr3_aa: CATQPTVGGAYEQYF
v_call: TRBV28
j_call: TRBJ2-7
d_call: NA

cdr3_nt: TGTGCCAGCAGTAGCGGGGCCTACGAGCAGTACTTC
cdr3_aa: CASSSGAYEQYF
v_call: TRBV12-3/TRBV12-4
j_call: TRBJ2-7
d_call: TRBD2

cdr3_nt: TGTGCCAGCAGTTCAGCCGGGACAGGGAATTCACCCCTCCACTTT
cdr3_aa: CASSSAGTGNSPLHF
v_call: TRBV28
j_call: TRBJ1-6
d_call: TRBD1

cdr3_nt: TGTGCCAGCAGTTTAAGGTTGAGGGCCACAGATACGCAGTATTTT
cdr3_aa: CASSLRLRATDTQYF
v_call: TRBV27
j_call: TRBJ2-3
d_call: NA

cdr3_nt: TGCGCCAGCAGCAGCACCCTGACGAACACCGGGGAGCTGTTTTTT
cdr3_aa: CASSSTLTNTGELFF
v_call: TRBV5-1
j_call: TRBJ2-2
d_call: NA

cdr3_nt: TGCGCCAGCAGCTGGGGACAGAACACCGGGGAGCTGTTTTTT
cdr3_aa: CASSWGQNTGELFF
v_call: TRBV5-1
j_call: TRBJ2-2
d_call: NA

cdr3_nt: TGTGCCGGCAGCAAAGGTTCGAGTTCCTACGAGCAGTACTTC
cdr3_aa: CAGSKGSSSYEQYF
v_call: TRBV21-1
j_call: TRBJ2-7
d_call: NA

cdr3_nt: TGCGCCAGCAGCTCTGCTAGCGGGGGTTCCTCCTACGAGCAGTACTTC
cdr3_aa: CASSSASGGSSYEQYF
v_call: TRBV5-1
j_call: TRBJ2-7
d_call: TRBD2

cdr3_nt: TGTGCCAGCAGTTCCCTTGGACTCTCCGGCGTCTTTACCTATGGCTACACCTTC
cdr3_aa: CASSSLGLSGVFTYGYTF
v_call: TRBV28
j_call: TRBJ1-2
d_call: NA

cdr3_nt: TGTGCCAGCAGCTTAATACAAGAGACCCAGTACTTC
cdr3_aa: CASSLIQETQYF
v_call: TRBV13
j_call: TRBJ2-5
d_call: NA